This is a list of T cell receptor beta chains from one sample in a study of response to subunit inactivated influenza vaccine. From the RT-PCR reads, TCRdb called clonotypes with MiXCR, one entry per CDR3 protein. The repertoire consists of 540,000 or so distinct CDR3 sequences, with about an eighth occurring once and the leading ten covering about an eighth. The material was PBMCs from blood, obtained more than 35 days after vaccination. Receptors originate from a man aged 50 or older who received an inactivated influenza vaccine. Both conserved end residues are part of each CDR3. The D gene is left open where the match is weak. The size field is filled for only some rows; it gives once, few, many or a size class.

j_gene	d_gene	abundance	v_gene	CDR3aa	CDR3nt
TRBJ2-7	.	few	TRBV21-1	CASSKARTGSYEQYF	TGTGCCAGCAGCAAAGCGCGGACAGGGTCCTACGAGCAGTACTTC
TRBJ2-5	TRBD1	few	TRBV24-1	CATAFSGTGLETQYF	TGTGCCACCGCATTCTCCGGGACAGGGTTAGAGACCCAGTACTTC
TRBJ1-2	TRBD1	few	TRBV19	CASSSPGRDRGNGYTF	TGTGCCAGTAGTTCACCAGGAAGGGACAGGGGTAATGGCTACACCTTC
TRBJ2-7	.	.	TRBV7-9	CASSSDLSSSYEQYF	TGTGCCAGCAGCTCCGACCTGTCGAGCTCCTACGAGCAGTACTTC
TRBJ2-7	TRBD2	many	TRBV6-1	CASAASGGHEQYF	TGTGCCAGCGCGGCTAGCGGGGGCCACGAGCAGTACTTC
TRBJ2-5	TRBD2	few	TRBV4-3	CASSHTSASGETQYF	TGCGCCAGCAGCCACACTAGCGCCTCTGGGGAGACCCAGTACTTC
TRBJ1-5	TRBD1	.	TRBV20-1	CSASMTGGFSNQPQHF	TGCAGTGCTAGCATGACAGGGGGCTTCTCCAATCAGCCCCAGCATTTT
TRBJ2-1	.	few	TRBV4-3	CASSQDPRNPALNEQFF	TGCGCCAGCAGCCAAGATCCTAGGAACCCGGCCCTCAATGAGCAGTTCTTC
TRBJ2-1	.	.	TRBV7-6	CASSRISYNEQFF	TGTGCCAGCAGCCGCATCTCCTACAATGAGCAGTTCTTC
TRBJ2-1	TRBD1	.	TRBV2	CASSVGQGREQFF	TGTGCCAGCAGTGTTGGACAGGGGCGAGAGCAGTTCTTC
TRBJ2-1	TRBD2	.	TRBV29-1	CSVDRGGGSSYNEQFF	TGCAGCGTTGATCGGGGCGGGGGGAGCTCCTACAATGAGCAGTTCTTC
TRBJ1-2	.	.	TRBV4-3	CASSQVEGVLGGYTF	TGCGCCAGCAGCCAAGTGGAAGGGGTCTTGGGGGGCTACACCTTC
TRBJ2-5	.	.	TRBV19	CASSPLWGQETQYF	TGTGCCAGTAGTCCCCTGTGGGGGCAAGAGACCCAGTACTTC
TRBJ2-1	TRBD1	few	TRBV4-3	CASSSPGTGKNEQFF	TGCGCCAGCAGCTCCCCCGGGACAGGAAAGAATGAGCAGTTCTTC
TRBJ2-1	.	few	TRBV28	CASSSRRQASSYNEQFF	TGTGCCAGCAGTTCCCGACGACAGGCCTCATCCTACAATGAGCAGTTCTTC
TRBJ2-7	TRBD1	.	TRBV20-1	CSARENGDRDEQYF	TGCAGTGCTAGAGAGAACGGAGACAGGGACGAGCAGTACTTC
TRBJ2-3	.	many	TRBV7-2	CASSLDYRDTQYF	TGTGCCAGCAGCTTAGACTATCGAGATACGCAGTATTTT
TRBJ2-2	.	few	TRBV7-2	CASSLAPSVTGELFF	TGTGCCAGCAGCTTAGCCCCTAGCGTAACCGGGGAGCTGTTTTTT
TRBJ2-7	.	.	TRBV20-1	CSARYGHSYEQYF	TGCAGTGCTAGATACGGCCACTCCTACGAGCAGTACTTC
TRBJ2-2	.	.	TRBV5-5	CASRNRNSHTGELFF	TGTGCCAGCCGCAACAGGAATAGCCACACCGGGGAGCTGTTTTTT
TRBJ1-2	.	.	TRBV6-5	CASSNQGVASTF	TGTGCCAGCAGTAACCAGGGCGTCGCTAGTACCTTC
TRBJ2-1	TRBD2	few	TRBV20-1	CSAYPLTTGLAGRRKQFF	TGCAGTGCTTATCCCCTAACCACCGGACTAGCGGGACGTAGAAAGCAGTTCTTC
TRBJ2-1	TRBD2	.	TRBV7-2	CASSLASGSWNEQFF	TGTGCCAGCAGCTTAGCTAGCGGGAGTTGGAATGAGCAGTTCTTC
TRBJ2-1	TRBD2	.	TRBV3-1	CASSQASGGGEQFF	TGTGCCAGCAGCCAAGCTAGCGGGGGCGGTGAGCAGTTCTTC
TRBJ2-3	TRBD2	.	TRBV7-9	CASSRLSTSGRANTQYF	TGTGCCAGCAGCCGCCTAAGTACTAGCGGGAGGGCGAATACGCAGTATTTT
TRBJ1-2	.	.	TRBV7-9	CASSLASQAYYGYTF	TGTGCCAGCAGCTTAGCGTCTCAGGCTTACTATGGCTACACCTTC
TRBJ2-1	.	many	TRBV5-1	CASSLNYNEQFF	TGTGCCAGCAGCTTAAACTACAATGAGCAGTTCTTC
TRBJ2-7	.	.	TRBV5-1	CASSSAPSGEQYF	TGCGCCAGCAGCTCTGCCCCCAGCGGGGAGCAGTACTTC
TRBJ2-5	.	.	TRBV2	CASGRGSPKETQYF	TGTGCCAGCGGAAGGGGCAGCCCAAAAGAGACCCAGTACTTC
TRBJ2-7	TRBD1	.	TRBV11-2	CASSLVPGGSYEQYF	TGTGCCAGCAGCTTAGTACCAGGGGGCTCCTACGAGCAGTACTTC
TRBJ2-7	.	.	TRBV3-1	CASSHLGSVSEQYF	TGTGCCAGCAGCCATCTAGGTTCAGTGAGCGAGCAGTACTTC
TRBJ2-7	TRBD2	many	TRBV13	CASSLGRAGGSSYEQYF	TGTGCCAGCAGCTTAGGCCGTGCGGGGGGGAGCTCCTACGAGCAGTACTTC